The 9 T cell receptor beta chains below come from one sample, sequenced in a study of blood T cell repertoires in COVID-19. Using immunoSEQ multiplex PCR, the repertoire was profiled, and TCRdb retains in-frame clones only, with some absent. The table has roughly 110,000 clones, 76% seen once; the top ten hold 5% to 8%. The specimen sequenced was peripheral blood. The receptors come from a man older than 75 with COVID-19, enrolled during active disease.

The gene calls are TRBV10-2 and TRBJ1-6, with 7 bases that match TRBD1. The germline gives CDR1 WSHSY, CDR2 SAAADI. The CDR3 is 16 residues long. With 3 bases clipped from V and 7 bases from J, the junction kept 9 bases outside the gene matches. The CDR3: CASSDRQGSQNSPLHF. DNA for the CDR3: TGCGCCAGCAGTGACCGACAGGGCTCTCAGAATTCACCCCTCCACTTT.

This clone turned up a few times. V is TRBV5-6 and J is TRBJ2-3; a weak D match, TRBD1 (5 bases). The CDR3 contains 16 residues. V was cut by 0 bases and J by 0 bases, with 11 bases left in between. Germline-derived CDR1 and CDR2 are SGHDT and YYEEEE. The CDR3 reads CASSLDRGYSTDTQYF. CDR3 coding DNA: TGTGCCAGCAGCTTGGATAGGGGATACAGCACAGATACGCAGTATTTT. Based on the CDR3 plus reference TRBV5-6 and TRBJ2-3, the full variable domain is DAGVTQSPTHLIKTRGQQVTLRCSPKSGHDTVSWYQQALGQGPQFIFQYYEEEERQRGNFPDRFSGHQFPNYSSELNVNALLLGDSALYLCASSLDRGYSTDTQYFGPGTRLTVL.

The chain recombines TRBV2 with TRBJ2-7, with 8 bases identical to TRBD1. This CDR3 region has 13 residues. Germline values: CDR1 SNHLY, CDR2 FYNNEI. Trimming at V came to 7 bases and at J to 6 bases, leaving 8 bases not matched to a gene. CDR3 nucleotides: TGTGCCAGCATTGTTGATACAGGGGGCGAGCAGTACTTC. As protein: CASIVDTGGEQYF.

The gene calls are TRBV7-2 and TRBJ2-4; D is possibly TRBD2 (6 bases). The CDR3 extends over 15 amino acids. Trimming shortened V by 5 bases and J by 0 bases, and 11 bases separated the two germline ends. Germline assignment: CDR1 SGHTA and CDR2 FQGNSA. Here the CDR3 DNA reads TGTGCCAGCAGCCCAGGAGGGGCAGCCAAAAACATTCAGTACTTC. Translating it yields CASSPGGAAKNIQYF.

This chain uses TRBV7-3 with TRBJ1-1; D uncertain. V lost 0 bases to trimming and J lost 1 base, with 9 bases between them. Looked up from germline, CDR1 is SGHTA and CDR2 is FQGTGA. This CDR3 region has 15 residues. The CDR3 DNA sequence: TGTGCCAGCAGCTTAACTGCCGGCGGGAACACTGAAGCTTTCTTT. This codes for CASSLTAGGNTEAFF.

The V gene is TRBV19, the J gene TRBJ1-1; the match to TRBD1 covers 7 bases. V was clipped by 4 bases and J by 0 bases; unmatched bases: 8. The germline CDR1 and CDR2 sequences are LNHDA and SQIVND (reference sequence). This CDR3 comprises 16 residues. The CDR3 protein is CASSTRQGVMNTEAFF. The CDR3 DNA follows: TGTGCCAGTAGTACCAGACAGGGCGTAATGAACACTGAAGCTTTCTTT.

The chain employs TRBV7-6 and TRBJ2-5, with D possibly matching TRBD2 (5 bases). The germline V gene encodes CDR1 SGHVS and CDR2 FNYEAQ. There are 15 residues in the CDR3. V was pared by 3 bases and J by 5 bases, with 16 bases between. As DNA, the CDR3 is TGTGCCAGCAGCTTTACTAGAGAGGTTGATGAGACCCAGTACTTC. Its protein is CASSFTREVDETQYF.

The rearrangement uses TRBV6-4 and TRBJ2-4; D ambiguous. The germline gives CDR1 MRHNA, CDR2 SNTAGT. The V and J ends lost 7 bases and 4 bases respectively, with 11 bases between them. The CDR3 is 13 residues long. The CDR3 spells CASNGLQKNIQYF. DNA of the CDR3: TGTGCCAGCAATGGCCTACAGAAAAACATTCAGTACTTC.

This chain joins TRBV5-1 and TRBJ1-2, with D tentatively TRBD1 (6 bases). V shed 1 base and J shed 2 bases, with 9 bases lying between them. CDR1 SGHRS and CDR2 YFSETQ come from the germline V gene. The CDR3 sequence is 14 residues long. CDR3 nucleotide sequence: TGCGCCAGCAGCTTGTATACAGGGAACTATGGCTACACCTTC. This gives the protein CASSLYTGNYGYTF.